A selection of T cell receptor beta chains follows, all from one sample in a study of blood T cell repertoires in COVID-19. Sequencing used immunoSEQ multiplex PCR; TCRdb keeps in-frame clones, though not all of them. The sample has hundreds of thousands of clones; about 87% are singletons. Sequenced input: peripheral blood. The receptors were sampled from a woman between 45 and 60 years old with COVID-19, enrolled during active disease. Each CDR3 is given without its conserved first and last residue. Each record gives: V gene, CDR3 length, J gene, CDR3 protein.

TRBV5-1	11	TRBJ1-1	ASSLAGRTEAF
TRBV5-1	11	TRBJ2-3	ASRDTSTDTQY
TRBV28	11	TRBJ1-1	ATLTGTGLGAF
TRBV2	12	TRBJ1-6	ASSGTGGNSPLH
TRBV6-1	13	TRBJ1-5	ASSEAGFEGLTQH
TRBV18	12	TRBJ1-5	ASSPGTLNQPQH
TRBV5-1	14	TRBJ2-3	ASSSGEDRYTDTQY
TRBV11-3	12	TRBJ1-2	ASSSGQASGGYT
TRBV15	14	TRBJ2-4	ATSRDWGLRLDIQY
TRBV29-1	11	TRBJ1-1	SVLTGLDTEAF
TRBV10-2	12	TRBJ2-7	ASSPGPTDYEQY
TRBV7-3	12	TRBJ2-3	ASSLLAGTDTQY
TRBV27	13	TRBJ1-6	ASSPDRAYNSPLH
TRBV5-6	11	TRBJ1-2	ASSLGGAYGYT
TRBV3-1/TRBV3-2	13	TRBJ1-4	ASSQGQGSFEKLF
TRBV5-4	12	TRBJ1-2	ASSLELRRYGYT
TRBV30	12	TRBJ1-2	AWSVRTGGYGYT
TRBV6-5	12	TRBJ1-2	ATTLIQGIDGYT
TRBV29-1	12	TRBJ2-1	SGGPTVPYNEQF
TRBV24-1	15	TRBJ2-1	ATSDPASGGAYNEQF
TRBV6-5	10	TRBJ2-7	ASAAEIYEQY
TRBV27	14	TRBJ2-1	ASSPGSGGRYNEQF
TRBV14	13	TRBJ1-1	ASSQFRTENTEAF
TRBV11-2	13	TRBJ1-4	ASSPHVGDYEKLF
TRBV18	13	TRBJ1-1	ASSPGAGMNTEAF
TRBV6-5	12	TRBJ2-5	ASSSGQGTKTQY
TRBV5-1	12	TRBJ1-1	ASSLAKSGTEAF
TRBV5-5	14	TRBJ1-3	ASSFSERASGNTIY
TRBV3-1/TRBV3-2	12	TRBJ2-7	ASSQDPAGSEQY
TRBV6-2/TRBV6-3	10	TRBJ1-1	ASSYPDTEAF
TRBV6-5	10	TRBJ2-1	ASRGTSDEQF
TRBV25-1	12	TRBJ1-5	ASSASGGYQPQH
TRBV2	16	TRBJ1-5	ASTWVSGGLVGNQPQH
TRBV3-1/TRBV3-2	13	TRBJ1-3	ASSLMGQPGNTIY
TRBV5-1	13	TRBJ1-4	ASSPLDGGTEKLF
TRBV11-2	12	TRBJ2-3	ASSPRDYTDTQY
TRBV7-2	16	TRBJ2-5	ASSLGAAGGGYGETQY
TRBV11-3	14	TRBJ2-1	ASSHQGAGSYNEQF
TRBV5-1	12	TRBJ2-3	ASSARGSTDTQY
TRBV27	13	TRBJ2-5	ASRHGQGPQETQY
TRBV29-1	12	TRBJ2-3	SVGTDSSTDTQY
TRBV6-5	13	TRBJ1-6	ASSYSIAGGEALH
TRBV3-1/TRBV3-2	15	TRBJ2-6	ASSQVGGVSGANVLT
TRBV5-4	13	TRBJ2-7	ASSSVAEFSYEQY
TRBV5-1	14	TRBJ2-2	ASSLVPGSNTGELF
TRBV30	11	TRBJ2-1	AWSVGLDNEQF
TRBV10-3	15	TRBJ1-1	AISAGGLRGLNTEAF
TRBV24-1	11	TRBJ1-5	ATSDLPHQPQH
TRBV7-3	13	TRBJ2-7	ASSITGTGAYEQY
TRBV27	14	TRBJ2-1	ASKKAGGQPYNEQF
TRBV12-5	14	TRBJ2-1	ASGLTPGTSGNEQF
TRBV19	12	TRBJ2-7	ASTPGQGTNEQY
TRBV9	12	TRBJ2-5	ASSLSGFQETQY
TRBV3-1/TRBV3-2	11	TRBJ1-1	ASSQTRHTEAF